Each of the 24 T cell receptor beta chains below was sequenced from the same sample in a study of T cell responses to AZD1222 COVID-19 vaccine. Profiled with immunoSEQ multiplex PCR; TCRdb holds only in-frame clones, not every one. The sample has fewer than 150,000 clones; 93% are singletons. The source was peripheral blood, collected on day 0 of AZD1222 vaccination. Receptors were obtained from an adult in good health.

This clone was recorded at least ten times. The chain joins TRBV27 to TRBJ1-2; D not resolved. V lost 0 bases and J 1 base, leaving 3 bases between the germline ends. This CDR3 contains 13 residues. Looked up from germline, CDR1 is MNHEY and CDR2 is SMNVEV (reference sequence). The CDR3 DNA sequence: TGTGCCAGCAGTTTATCCTTTAACTATGGCTACACCTTC. This translates into CASSLSFNYGYTF.

V is TRBV5-1 and J is TRBJ1-3; the D gene is possibly TRBD1 (5 bases). This CDR3 has 15 amino acids. Germline lookup yields CDR1 SGHRS and CDR2 YFSETQ. V shed 0 bases and J shed 4 bases, with 11 bases lying between them. The CDR3 is CASSLAGGVGNTIYF. In nucleotides, the CDR3 is TGCGCCAGCAGCTTGGCTGGGGGAGTAGGAAACACCATATATTTT.

The V call is TRBV9, the J call TRBJ2-7, with TRBD2 as a possible D gene (6 bases). Deletions cut 0 bases from V and 3 bases from J, with 25 bases between. The CDR3 contains 19 residues. Germline loops: CDR1 SGDLS, CDR2 YYNGEE. The CDR3 nucleotides read TGTGCCAGCAGCGTAGAAGGCCTCGACTTCCGGGAGTCTCTCTACGAGCAGTACTTC. Protein sequence: CASSVEGLDFRESLYEQYF.

The V and J genes are TRBV6-5 and TRBJ1-2; TRBD1 is a possible D gene (6 bases). Germline V lookup: CDR1 MNHEY, CDR2 SVGAGI. The V end was cut by 10 bases, the J end by 5 bases, with 17 bases between. The CDR3 has 13 amino acids. The CDR3 sequence: CATQGGRRYGYTF. The CDR3 nucleotides read TGTGCCACCCAAGGGGGACGACGGTATGGCTACACCTTC.

This chain connects TRBV13 to TRBJ2-7; TRBD2 agrees at 8 bases. Germline CDR1 reads PRHDT; CDR2 reads FYEKMQ (reference sequence). The CDR3 totals 15 residues. The CDR3 coding sequence is TGTCCCCGCAGGCATCGGGGGGCGGGGGGCTACGAGCAGTACTTC. Its protein product is CPRRHRGAGGYEQYF.

The CDR3 loop is CASSVSFGGGYEQYF. The CDR3 DNA sequence: TGTGCCAGCAGTGTTAGTTTTGGAGGGGGCTACGAGCAGTACTTC. V usage is TRBV27 and J usage is TRBJ2-7; D might be TRBD1 or TRBD2, each matching 6 bases. The CDR3 totals 15 residues. The V end was cut by 5 bases, the J end by 3 bases, with 17 bases between. Looked up from germline, CDR1 is MNHEY and CDR2 is SMNVEV (reference sequence).

V gene TRBV18 combines with J gene TRBJ1-1; D not resolved. This CDR3 comprises 14 residues. The germline V gene encodes CDR1 KGHSH and CDR2 LQKENI. The V and J ends lost 1 base and 4 bases respectively, with 10 bases between them. CDR3 nucleotides: TGTGCCAGCTCACCACAGGGTTGGGGCACTGAAGCTTTCTTT. Translation gives CASSPQGWGTEAFF. The full variable domain, completed using reference TRBV18 and TRBJ1-1, is NAGVMQNPRHLVRRRGQEARLRCSPMKGHSHVYWYRQLPEEGLKFMVYLQKENIIDESGMPKERFSAEFPKEGPSILRIQQVVRGDSAAYFCASSPQGWGTEAFFGQGTRLTVV.

This chain uses TRBV2 with TRBJ2-5; D assignment may be TRBD1 or TRBD2 (5 bases each). CDR3 size: 13 residues. Germline CDR1 is SNHLY and CDR2 is FYNNEI. V dropped 6 bases and J dropped 1 base, with 9 bases sitting between them. The CDR3 DNA follows: TGTGCCAGCAGGTCGGGACCCCAAGAGACCCAGTACTTC. Amino acids: CASRSGPQETQYF.

This rearrangement joins TRBV7-2 to TRBJ2-7; tentatively, D is TRBD1 (5 bases). Trimming left V 1 base short and J 2 bases short, with 12 bases between. Germline V gene data show CDR1 as SGHTA and CDR2 as FQGNSA. There are 15 residues in the CDR3. The CDR3 protein is CASSLGGRVTYEQYF. The CDR3, as DNA: TGTGCCAGCAGCTTAGGTGGCAGGGTAACCTACGAGCAGTACTTC.

The chain links TRBV28 to TRBJ1-1; D not resolved. Per the germline V gene, CDR1 is MDHEN and CDR2 is SYDVKM. The CDR3 spans 13 residues. V shed 11 bases and J shed 7 bases, with 20 bases lying between them. CDR3 protein: CAVLARPGVEAFF. The CDR3 DNA reads as TGTGCCGTACTGGCCCGTCCAGGCGTTGAAGCTTTCTTT.

The rearrangement joins TRBV19 to TRBJ2-7; 13 nucleotides match TRBD2. After removal of 5 bases from V and 4 bases from J, the junction contained 5 bases not matched to a gene. In germline, CDR1 is LNHDA, CDR2 SQIVND (reference sequence). CDR3 length: 15 amino acids. Here the CDR3 DNA reads TGTGCCAGTAGTCTCGGGACTAGCGGGATTTACGAGCAGTACTTC. This sequence encodes CASSLGTSGIYEQYF.

V and J are TRBV19 and TRBJ2-7, with TRBD1 as a possible D gene (5 bases). Trimming left V 4 bases short and J 0 bases short, with 16 bases between. Germline V gene lookup returns CDR1 LNHDA and CDR2 SQIVND (reference sequence). This CDR3 has 16 residues. DNA for the CDR3: TGTGCCAGTAGTAAGGGGAACGGGCGCCTCTCCTACGAGCAGTACTTC. Its protein is CASSKGNGRLSYEQYF.

The chain employs TRBV7-9 and TRBJ2-5; 11 bases map to TRBD2. Germline trimming cut 4 bases from V and 1 base from J; bases unmatched to any gene: 2. Per the germline V gene, CDR1 is SEHNR and CDR2 is FQNEAQ (reference sequence). The CDR3 runs 15 residues. Here the CDR3 DNA reads TGTGCCAGCAGCTCCCTAGCGGGAGGCCAAGAGACCCAGTACTTC. This encodes CASSSLAGGQETQYF.

This chain's CDR3 is CASSPGASWGDEKLFF. The CDR3 nucleotides read TGTGCCAGCAGCCCCGGGGCGTCATGGGGGGATGAAAAACTGTTTTTT. The chain is built from TRBV9 and TRBJ1-4; perhaps TRBD1 as D (5 bases). Germline V gene data show CDR1 as SGDLS and CDR2 as YYNGEE. V lost 4 bases and J 6 bases, leaving 19 bases between the germline ends. The CDR3 has 16 amino acids.

The rearrangement uses TRBV28 and TRBJ2-3, with 9 bases fitting TRBD2. Germline values: CDR1 MDHEN, CDR2 SYDVKM. Trimming took 6 bases from V and 6 from J; bases not matched to a gene: 13. The CDR3 is 16 amino acids. CDR3 bases: TGTGCCAGCAGCAATCCGGGACTAGCCCCATCGGATACGCAGTATTTT. Protein: CASSNPGLAPSDTQYF. Full variable domain (rest looked up from reference TRBV28 and TRBJ2-3): DVKVTQSSRYLVKRTGEKVFLECVQDMDHENMFWYRQDPGLGLRLIYFSYDVKMKEKGDIPEGYSVSREKKERFSLILESASTNQTSMYLCASSNPGLAPSDTQYFGPGTRLTVL.

The gene calls are TRBV4-1 and TRBJ2-3; D gene uncertain. Germline V gene lookup returns CDR1 MGHRA and CDR2 YSYEKL. The CDR3 contains 15 residues. V lost 1 base, J lost 5 bases, and 13 bases lay in between. DNA for the CDR3: TGCGCCAGCAGCCAAGCCCTAGTTTTCCGAGATACGCAGTATTTT. Its translation: CASSQALVFRDTQYF.

The chain recombines TRBV7-2 with TRBJ2-6, with 10 nucleotides matching TRBD1. Trimming took 4 bases from V and 0 from J; bases not matched to a gene: 3. Looked up from germline, CDR1 is SGHTA and CDR2 is FQGNSA. The CDR3 sequence is 17 residues long. The CDR3 spells CASSWGQGRSGANVLTF. In DNA form, the CDR3 reads TGTGCCAGCAGCTGGGGACAGGGGCGCTCTGGGGCCAACGTCCTGACTTTC.

The genes are TRBV11-2 and TRBJ1-4, with TRBD1 as a possible D gene (6 bases). Trimming took off 5 bases at V and 6 bases at J, with 19 bases between the two ends. The CDR3 covers 16 residues. The germline CDR1 and CDR2 sequences are SGHAT and FQNNGV. Here the CDR3 DNA reads TGTGCCAGCAGCCCTACAGGGACCTCGGGGGATGAAAAACTGTTTTTT. Protein sequence: CASSPTGTSGDEKLFF.

The J gene is TRBJ1-1, the V gene TRBV6-4; possible D gene TRBD1, 5 bases. V was shortened by 2 bases and J by 11 bases, with 15 bases between the two germline ends. The CDR3 consists of 13 residues. CDR1 and CDR2 (germline): MRHNA, SNTAGT. The CDR3 DNA reads as TGTGCCAGCAGTGACGGAGGAACAGGTCGGGCTTTCTTT. Amino acid sequence: CASSDGGTGRAFF.

This clone has a single count. The chain recombines TRBV7-8 with TRBJ1-6, with D perhaps TRBD1 (5 bases). Germline loops: CDR1 SGHVS, CDR2 FQNEAQ. V lost 6 bases and J 0 bases, leaving 12 bases between the germline ends. This CDR3 has 16 amino acids. DNA for the CDR3: TGTGCCAGCAGTCGGACAACCAGCTCCTATAATTCACCCCTCCACTTT. Protein product: CASSRTTSSYNSPLHF.

The chain links TRBV7-2 to TRBJ1-2; 7 bases map to TRBD1. Per germline, CDR1 SGHTA and CDR2 FQGNSA. This CDR3 is 13 amino acids long. J was trimmed by 5 bases and V by 5 bases; bases with no gene match: 5. CDR3 in DNA: TGTGCCAGCAGCCCCCGGGACAGTTATGGCTACACCTTC. This codes for CASSPRDSYGYTF.

The chain couples TRBV3-1 (or the pseudogene TRBV3-2) to TRBJ2-7, with D perhaps matching TRBD1 (5 bases). Germline values: CDR1 LGHDT, CDR2 YNNKEL (reference sequence). The CDR3 sequence is 15 residues long. Trimming pared 0 bases from V and 4 bases from J, leaving 13 bases between. This chain's CDR3 is CASSQDVVRVYEQYF. The CDR3 DNA reads TGTGCCAGCAGCCAAGATGTGGTCAGGGTATACGAGCAGTACTTC.

The genes are TRBV10-3 and TRBJ1-1, with D unresolved. V lost 6 bases, J lost 3 bases, and 26 bases lay in between. Germline CDR1 is ENHRY and CDR2 is SYGVKD. The CDR3 consists of 18 residues. CDR3 DNA sequence: TGTGCCATCAGGATGTCTCCGAGGGATTTTAAGGTGGACACTGAAGCTTTCTTT. It yields the protein CAIRMSPRDFKVDTEAFF.

The chain uses TRBV28 and TRBJ1-1, with TRBD1 identical over 7 bases. The germline gives CDR1 MDHEN, CDR2 SYDVKM. The V and J ends lost 2 bases and 4 bases, in that order; junction bases with no gene match: 10. This CDR3 has 16 residues. CDR3 loop: CASSLAPGQWITEAFF. The CDR3, as DNA: TGTGCCAGCAGTTTAGCCCCGGGACAGTGGATCACTGAAGCTTTCTTT.